What follows are 22 T cell receptor beta chains derived from one specimen sequenced in a study of Tregs in tolerant kidney transplant recipients. Libraries were prepared by immunoSEQ multiplex PCR; TCRdb keeps only in-frame clonotypes and omits some of them. The sample includes 25,000 to 40,000 clones. Related graft donors supplied nonmyeloablative bone marrow transplants, and mixed chimerism was transient. This material consisted of CD4+ T cells from blood (PBMCs), taken 24 months after the transplant. These receptors were collected from a human patient who received a combined kidney and bone marrow transplant. The graft donor may have contributed some T cells.

Points on this clone: The read terminates 3 residues ahead of where the CDR3 ends, so the germline J gene completes it. The V gene is TRBV13, the J gene TRBJ1-6, with 11 bases fitting TRBD1. Looked up from germline, CDR1 is PRHDT and CDR2 is FYEKMQ (reference sequence). The V segment lost 3 bases and the J segment 7 bases; nucleotides outside the gene matches: 2. This CDR3 has 15 amino acids. Incomplete CDR3 DNA: TGTGCCAGCAGCTTCCGGACAGGGGGCAATTCACCC. Its protein product is CASSFRTGGNSP. The CDR3 as a whole reads CASSFRTGGNSPLHF.

Comments on this clone: The CDR3 goes on 3 residues after the read ends, and that part is filled in from the germline J gene. J is TRBJ2-7 and V is TRBV18, with D possibly called TRBD1 or TRBD2 (5 bases each). The CDR3 is made up of 14 amino acids. CDR1 and CDR2 from the germline V gene are KGHSH and LQKENI. Deletions cut 8 bases from V and 1 base from J, with 15 bases between. CDR3 in amino acids: CASMKRGLSYEQYF. CDR3 DNA, as far as it was read: TGTGCCAGCATGAAGAGGGGTTTGTCCTACGAG. Full variable domain (rest looked up from reference TRBV18 and TRBJ2-7): NAGVMQNPRHLVRRRGQEARLRCSPMKGHSHVYWYRQLPEEGLKFMVYLQKENIIDESGMPKERFSAEFPKEGPSILRIQQVVRGDSAAYFCASMKRGLSYEQYFGPGTRLTVT.

With respect to this clone: The CDR3 goes on 3 residues after the read ends, and that part is filled in from the germline J gene. The chain carries TRBV19 and TRBJ2-4; 7 bases map to TRBD2. Losses at the gene ends were 7 bases for V and 0 bases for J; bases not matched to a gene: 12. This CDR3 has 17 amino acids. Looked up from germline, CDR1 is LNHDA and CDR2 is SQIVND (reference sequence). This CDR3 is CASKPGGVAGAKNIQYF. The sequenced CDR3 bases are TGTGCCAGTAAACCGGGGGGTGTGGCGGGAGCCAAAAACATT. Drawing the rest from reference TRBV19 and TRBJ2-4, the complete variable domain is DGGITQSPKYLFRKEGQNVTLSCEQNLNHDAMYWYRQDPGQGLRLIYYSQIVNDFQKGDIAEGYSVSREKKESFPLTVTSAQKNPTAFYLCASKPGGVAGAKNIQYFGAGTRLSVL.

Regarding this clone: The CDR3 goes on 3 residues after the read ends, and that part is filled in from the germline J gene. The chain carries TRBV10-3 and TRBJ2-2, with a possible D match to TRBD1 (6 bases). Germline assignment: CDR1 ENHRY and CDR2 SYGVKD. The CDR3 runs to 16 residues. V was trimmed by 0 bases and J by 3 bases, leaving 11 bases between them. CDR3 bases read: TGTGCCATCAGTGAGTCGACAGACAGGTACACCGGGGAG. Translation: CAISESTDRYTGE. The complete CDR3 sequence is CAISESTDRYTGELFF.

A remark on this clone: The read falls 3 residues short of the CDR3 end, and the missing part is taken from the germline J gene. V gene TRBV10-3 combines with J gene TRBJ1-3; TRBD1 agrees at 7 bases. Germline CDR1 reads ENHRY; CDR2 reads SYGVKD. Trimming at V came to 7 bases and at J to 0 bases, leaving 6 bases not matched to a gene. This CDR3 contains 15 residues. The sequenced part of the CDR3 DNA is TGTGCCATCAAGGACAGGCAGGGCTCTGGAAACACC. Its protein is CAIKDRQGSGNT. The entire CDR3 sequence reads CAIKDRQGSGNTIYF.

Regarding this clone: The missing CDR3 end, 3 residues past where the read stops, is filled in from the germline J gene. The V and J genes are TRBV7-9 and TRBJ1-3; D uncertain. There are 14 residues in the CDR3. Germline CDR1 reads SEHNR; CDR2 reads FQNEAQ (reference sequence). The V and J ends lost 4 bases and 0 bases respectively, with 7 bases between them. The CDR3 sequence is CASSSYYSGNTIYF. CDR3 DNA, as far as it was read: TGTGCCAGCAGCTCATACTACTCTGGAAACACC.

As to this clone: The read ends 3 residues before the CDR3 terminus; that terminus is restored from the germline J gene. The genes are TRBV7-2 and TRBJ2-7; 10 bases agree with TRBD1. The junction had 7 bases not matched to a gene; V was cut back by 5 bases and J by 3 bases. The CDR3 loop spans 15 amino acids. CDR1 and CDR2 from the germline V gene are SGHTA and FQGNSA. The part of the CDR3 DNA that was read is TGTGCCAGCAGCCGCTCCGGGACAGGGGACTACGAG. Amino acids: CASSRSGTGDYE. The complete CDR3 sequence is CASSRSGTGDYEQYF.

As to this clone: From the germline J gene comes the end of the CDR3, since the read stops 3 residues before it. The chain carries TRBV20-1 and TRBJ2-1, with 12 bases fitting TRBD2. This CDR3 has 16 residues. Per germline, CDR1 DFQATT and CDR2 SNEGSKA (reference sequence). The J segment lost 5 bases and the V segment lost 1 base, leaving 6 bases of the junction unmatched. This CDR3 is CSARARLAGVNNEQFF. Partial CDR3 DNA: TGCAGTGCTAGAGCCCGACTAGCGGGAGTTAACAATGAG.

Of note for this clone: Read coverage stops 3 residues before the CDR3 terminus; the germline J gene supplies the remainder. The chain recombines TRBV7-9 with TRBJ2-7, with D unclear. V lost 4 bases and J 3 bases, leaving 7 bases between the germline ends. This CDR3 contains 12 residues. CDR1 is SEHNR, CDR2 FQNEAQ, per germline (reference sequence). The CDR3 bases that were read are TGTGCCAGCAGCTCGACAATCTACGAG. Its translation: CASSSTIYE. The entire CDR3 protein is CASSSTIYEQYF.

As to this clone: Its ends do not fully match the called genes, so a read error is possible. The read is 3 residues too short to cover the CDR3 end, so that end is filled in from the germline J gene. The genes are TRBV7-9 and TRBJ1-1, with 7 bases that match TRBD1. CDR1 is SEHNR, CDR2 FQNEAQ, per germline (reference sequence). The CDR3 extends over 15 amino acids. The chain's CDR3 is CANSPQTGRYTEAFF. The CDR3 DNA, read in part, is TGTGCCAACAGCCCGCAGACAGGGCGATACACGGAA.

As regards this clone: The CDR3 goes on 3 residues after the read ends, and that part is filled in from the germline J gene. This chain uses TRBV7-3 with TRBJ2-1; 13 positions agree with TRBD2. The V gene end was trimmed by 5 bases and the J gene end by 5 bases; junction bases not matched to a gene: 3. The germline V gene encodes CDR1 SGHTA and CDR2 FQGTGA. CDR3 size: 15 residues. The CDR3 DNA, read in part, is TGTGCCAGCAGCCTACTAGCGGGAGGGAACAATGAG. Its translation is CASSLLAGGNNE. The CDR3 in its entirety is CASSLLAGGNNEQFF.

Concerning this clone: The sequenced fragment ends 3 residues before the CDR3 boundary, so the rest is inferred from the germline J gene. This chain links TRBV18 with TRBJ2-2, with 10 bases identical to TRBD2. The V and J ends lost 5 bases and 5 bases, in that order; junction bases with no gene match: 2. The CDR3 consists of 14 residues. The germline CDR1 and CDR2 sequences are KGHSH and LQKENI. This chain's CDR3 is CASSRTSGTGELFF. The sequenced part of the CDR3 DNA is TGTGCCAGCTCAAGGACTAGCGGAACCGGGGAG.

On this clone itself: The observed sequence ends 3 residues before the CDR3 terminus, with the missing tail filled in from the germline J gene. The chain has TRBV19 and TRBJ1-2; D is perhaps TRBD1 (6 bases). This CDR3 is 13 amino acids long. Per the germline V gene, CDR1 is LNHDA and CDR2 is SQIVND (reference sequence). Incomplete CDR3 DNA: TGTGCCAGTACCCCGACGGGGGGCAGGGGC. Its translation is CASTPTGGRG. The CDR3, in full, reads CASTPTGGRGYTF.

Of note for this clone: The sequenced fragment ends 3 residues before the CDR3 boundary, so the rest is inferred from the germline J gene. The J gene is TRBJ2-7, the V gene TRBV20-1; no clear D. Germline loops: CDR1 DFQATT, CDR2 SNEGSKA (reference sequence). This CDR3 has 15 residues. Deletions cut 2 bases from V and 2 bases from J, with 16 bases between. The CDR3 sequence is CSARPPTVETYEQYF. Partial CDR3 DNA: TGCAGTGCTAGACCTCCTACAGTTGAGACCTACGAG.

Note on this clone: The read ends 3 residues before the CDR3 terminus; that terminus is restored from the germline J gene. The chain joins TRBV19 to TRBJ2-2; 16 bases map to TRBD2. V shed 8 bases, J shed 1 base, and the junction held 4 bases outside the gene matches. CDR1 and CDR2 from the germline V gene are LNHDA and SQIVND (reference sequence). The CDR3 loop spans 17 amino acids. The CDR3 spells CASAGTSGRVNTGELFF. The DNA read from the CDR3 is TGTGCCAGTGCTGGGACTAGCGGGAGGGTGAACACCGGGGAG.

As concerns this clone: The read falls 3 residues short of the CDR3 end, and the missing part is taken from the germline J gene. The rearrangement links TRBV29-1 to TRBJ1-2, with 9 positions matching TRBD1. This CDR3 spans 12 amino acids. V lost 7 bases, J lost 6 bases, and 6 bases stayed unmatched. Germline lookup yields CDR1 SQVTM and CDR2 ANQGSEA. CDR3 residues: CSAERTGDGYTF. The sequenced part of the CDR3 DNA is TGCAGCGCCGAGAGGACAGGGGATGGC.

On this clone itself: The observed sequence ends 3 residues before the CDR3 terminus, with the missing tail filled in from the germline J gene. The V and J genes are TRBV10-3 and TRBJ1-1; 9 nucleotides line up with TRBD1. Germline CDR1 and CDR2: ENHRY and SYGVKD. The CDR3 extends over 14 amino acids. The part of the CDR3 DNA that was read is TGTGCCATCAGTGAGTCGAAGGGACAGGGCAAA. Its protein is CAISESKGQGK. The CDR3, in full, reads CAISESKGQGKAFF.

With respect to this clone: The read ends 3 residues shy of where the CDR3 ends; the end is completed using the germline J gene. V and J are TRBV6-4 and TRBJ2-7; 9 positions agree with TRBD2. The CDR3 extends over 15 amino acids. Germline values: CDR1 MRHNA, CDR2 SNTAGT. Trimming at V came to 3 bases and at J to 2 bases, leaving 5 bases not matched to a gene. CDR3 DNA (partial): TGTGCCAGCAGTGAAAAGCCTAGCGGGACCTACGAG. Translating gives CASSEKPSGTYE. The entire CDR3 sequence reads CASSEKPSGTYEQYF.

Regarding this clone: The read is 3 residues too short to cover the CDR3 end, so that end is filled in from the germline J gene. This chain connects TRBV7-3 to TRBJ2-5; D is perhaps TRBD2 (7 bases). The germline V gene encodes CDR1 SGHTA and CDR2 FQGTGA. Trimming shortened V by 5 bases and J by 5 bases, and 15 bases separated the two germline ends. CDR3 length: 14 amino acids. The DNA read from the CDR3 is TGTGCCAGCAGCCGACCCGGGGGGCGGGAGACC. This translates into CASSRPGGRET. The entire CDR3 protein is CASSRPGGRETQYF.

The CDR3 DNA, read in part, is TGTGCCAGCAGCCAAGATCGGCAGGTAGGGGGAAACATT. This translates into CASSQDRQVGGNI. The entire CDR3 protein is CASSQDRQVGGNIQYF. The chain uses TRBV4-2 and TRBJ2-4; the D gene is possibly TRBD1 (6 bases). The CDR3 end falls 3 residues outside the read, so it is completed with the germline J gene. The germline V gene encodes CDR1 LGHNA and CDR2 YNFKEQ. The CDR3 totals 16 residues. Trimming stripped 0 bases from V and 6 bases from J, with 15 bases between.

Details on this clone: With the read ending 3 residues before the CDR3 end, the germline J gene is used to fill in that end. The rearrangement uses TRBV6-2 or TRBV6-3 and TRBJ2-7; 10 bases match TRBD2. J gave up 3 bases and V 4 bases, and 6 bases lay outside the gene matches. The CDR3 is 15 amino acids. Germline CDR1 reads MNHEY; CDR2 reads SVGEGT. The CDR3 sequence: CASSSAGTSDYEQYF. The sequenced part of the CDR3 DNA is TGTGCCAGCAGTTCCGCCGGGACTAGCGACTACGAG.

On this clone: The read gets to within 3 residues of the CDR3 end, and the germline J gene fills in the rest. The chain carries TRBV5-1 and TRBJ2-5; maybe TRBD1 (6 bases). Looked up from germline, CDR1 is SGHRS and CDR2 is YFSETQ. The CDR3 runs to 16 residues. V was pared by 3 bases and J by 0 bases, with 15 bases between. CDR3 DNA (partial): TGCGCCAGCAGCTCGAGTGGGACACCGTACCAAGAGACC. As protein: CASSSSGTPYQET. In full, the CDR3 reads CASSSSGTPYQETQYF.